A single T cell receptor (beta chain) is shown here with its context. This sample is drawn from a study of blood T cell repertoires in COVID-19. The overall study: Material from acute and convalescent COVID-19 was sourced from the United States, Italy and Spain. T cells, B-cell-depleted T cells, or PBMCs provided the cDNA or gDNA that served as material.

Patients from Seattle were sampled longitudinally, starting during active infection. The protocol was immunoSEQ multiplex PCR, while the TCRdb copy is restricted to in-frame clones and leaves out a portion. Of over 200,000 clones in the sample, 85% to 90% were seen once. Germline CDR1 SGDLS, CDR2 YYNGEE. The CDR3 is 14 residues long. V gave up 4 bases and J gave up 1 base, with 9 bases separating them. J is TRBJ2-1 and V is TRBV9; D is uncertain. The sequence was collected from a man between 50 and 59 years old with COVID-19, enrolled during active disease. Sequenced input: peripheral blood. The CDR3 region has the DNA TGTGCCAGCAGCCCCACCGGGTCCTACAATGAGCAGTTCTTC. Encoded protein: CASSPTGSYNEQFF.